These T cell receptor beta chains were read from a single sample in a study of blood T cells in healthy people across ages. In TCRdb, the 5' RACE reads were re-called with MiXCR into one record per CDR3 protein. The sample yields 850,000 to 1,100,000 distinct CDR3 sequences, about two fifths seen once. The sample comprised blood. All receptors derive from a man between 18 and 35 years old in good health. Both conserved end residues are part of each CDR3. The D gene is left open where the match is weak. Only part of the rows carry a size: once, few, many, or a class if the clone is expanded.

D gene	J gene	V gene	clone size	CDR3 protein	CDR3 DNA
NA	TRBJ2-5	TRBV9	NA	CASSALQPARVMHEQYF	TGTGCCAGCAGCGCCCTTCAACCAGCCCGGGTAATGCATGAGCAGTACTTC
NA	TRBJ1-2	TRBV7-2	NA	CASSLVAADGYTF	TGTGCCAGCAGCTTAGTCGCGGCGGATGGCTACACCTTC
NA	TRBJ1-1	TRBV5-1	NA	CASSLEGKSMNTEAFF	TGCGCCAGCAGCTTGGAAGGTAAATCGATGAACACTGAAGCTTTCTTT
NA	TRBJ1-6	TRBV7-9	NA	CASTQRADYNSPLHF	TGTGCCAGCACCCAGAGGGCCGACTATAATTCACCCCTCCACTTT
NA	TRBJ2-4	TRBV4-3	NA	CASSQASGTDPQYF	TGCGCCAGCAGCCAAGCATCTGGGACGGACCCGCAGTACTTC
NA	TRBJ1-2	TRBV29-1	NA	CSVVVAGIYGYTF	TGCAGCGTTGTGGTGGCAGGGATCTATGGCTACACCTTC
TRBD1	TRBJ2-2	TRBV7-9	NA	CASSFLQTGGRRTGELFF	TGTGCCAGCAGCTTCCTTCAAACAGGGGGCAGGAGGACCGGGGAGCTGTTTTTT
NA	TRBJ2-6	TRBV11-1	NA	CASSLVVAGANVLTF	TGTGCCAGCAGCTTAGTTGTCGCCGGGGCCAACGTCCTGACTTTC
NA	TRBJ1-2	TRBV15	few	CATTPRTSANYGYTF	TGTGCCACAACGCCCCGCACCTCAGCTAACTATGGCTACACCTTC
TRBD1	TRBJ2-1	TRBV5-1	NA	CASSQDRQGFNNEQFF	TGCGCCAGCAGCCAAGATAGACAGGGATTTAACAATGAGCAGTTCTTC
NA	TRBJ1-4	TRBV3-1	few	CASSQKAGIANEKLFF	TGTGCCAGCAGCCAGAAGGCCGGGATCGCTAATGAAAAACTGTTTTTT
TRBD2	TRBJ2-5	TRBV6-1	NA	CASSEGLTSGGPQETQYF	TGTGCCAGCAGTGAAGGCCTCACTAGCGGGGGTCCCCAAGAGACCCAGTACTTC
NA	TRBJ1-1	TRBV4-3	NA	CASSQSASPGPGPNTEAFF	TGCGCCAGCAGCCAGTCGGCCTCTCCGGGTCCAGGCCCAAACACTGAAGCTTTCTTT
TRBD2	TRBJ2-2	TRBV20-1	NA	CSAREGASGAGELFF	TGCAGTGCTAGAGAAGGGGCTAGCGGGGCCGGGGAGCTGTTTTTT
NA	TRBJ1-2	TRBV6-5	NA	CASTANGRLYGYTF	TGTGCCAGCACCGCAAATGGACGGCTCTATGGCTACACCTTC
NA	TRBJ2-1	TRBV3-1	NA	CASSLLSGYNEQFF	TGTGCCAGCAGCTTACTTTCGGGGTACAATGAGCAGTTCTTC
NA	TRBJ1-1	TRBV20-1	NA	CSAIGGVNTEAFF	TGCAGTGCTATTGGGGGGGTGAACACTGAAGCTTTCTTT
TRBD2	TRBJ2-2	TRBV6-2/TRBV6-3	NA	CASRVAGGRTGELFF	TGTGCCAGCAGGGTAGCGGGGGGGCGCACCGGGGAGCTGTTTTTT
NA	TRBJ2-5	TRBV9	few	CASSVAVTQYF	TGTGCCAGCAGCGTAGCGGTGACCCAGTACTTC
NA	TRBJ1-2	TRBV14	NA	CASSRRQNSANYGYTF	TGTGCCAGCAGCCGACGACAGAACTCAGCTAACTATGGCTACACCTTC
NA	TRBJ1-1	TRBV20-1	NA	CSASRAGYTEAFF	TGCAGTGCATCCCGGGCGGGGTACACTGAAGCTTTCTTT
TRBD1	TRBJ1-1	TRBV2	NA	CASSADRARTEAFF	TGTGCCAGCAGTGCGGACAGGGCCAGGACTGAAGCTTTCTTT
TRBD1	TRBJ1-4	TRBV9	NA	CASSPGQGAVDEKLFF	TGTGCCAGCAGCCCGGGACAGGGGGCGGTCGATGAAAAACTGTTTTTT
NA	TRBJ2-3	TRBV20-1	NA	CSALSGGLRDTQYF	TGCAGTGCCCTCTCGGGCGGGTTGAGAGATACGCAGTATTTT
NA	TRBJ2-1	TRBV12-3/TRBV12-4	NA	CASSASFRDRRNEQFF	TGTGCCAGCAGTGCCTCCTTCCGGGACCGCAGGAATGAGCAGTTCTTC
TRBD2	TRBJ2-7	TRBV6-6	NA	CASAGAIYEQYF	TGTGCCAGCGCGGGAGCCATCTACGAGCAGTACTTC
NA	TRBJ1-1	TRBV2	few	CASTKDGNTEAFF	TGTGCCAGCACTAAGGACGGGAACACTGAAGCTTTCTTT
NA	TRBJ2-4	TRBV4-2	NA	CASSPTNLGGRGPSNEQYF	TGTGCCAGCAGCCCCACCAACCTTGGGGGTCGCGGACCCTCGAATGAGCAGTACTTC
NA	TRBJ2-7	TRBV20-1	NA	CSARDRVRATYEQYF	TGCAGTGCTAGAGATCGTGTCAGGGCGACCTACGAGCAGTACTTC
NA	TRBJ1-5	TRBV20-1	few	CSAGRKNQPQHF	TGCAGTGCAGGCCGGAAGAATCAGCCCCAGCATTTT
NA	TRBJ1-1	TRBV6-6	NA	CASSYAPRGGEAEAFF	TGTGCCAGCAGTTACGCCCCCCGCGGGGGCGAGGCTGAAGCTTTCTTT
NA	TRBJ2-5	TRBV28	NA	CASSPTGTRETQYF	TGTGCCAGCAGCCCAACAGGGACCCGAGAGACCCAGTACTTC
TRBD1	TRBJ2-7	TRBV20-1	few	CSARNSQGAYEQYF	TGCAGTGCTAGAAATTCACAGGGGGCCTACGAGCAGTACTTC
TRBD2	TRBJ2-1	TRBV5-1	many	CASSLLAGSYNEQFF	TGTGCCAGCAGCTTACTAGCGGGGTCCTACAATGAGCAGTTCTTC
TRBD2	TRBJ2-5	TRBV12-3/TRBV12-4	NA	CASSLGTSGGAGQETKYF	TGTGCCAGCAGTTTAGGGACTAGCGGGGGGGCAGGGCAAGAGACCAAGTACTTC
TRBD1	TRBJ1-1	TRBV5-1	NA	CASSLAVGRGLLDTEAFF	TGCGCCAGCAGCTTGGCCGTCGGCAGGGGGCTTTTGGACACTGAAGCTTTCTTT
NA	TRBJ2-3	TRBV4-2	few	CASSTDQGTDTQYF	TGTGCCAGCAGCACTGACCAGGGAACGGATACGCAGTATTTT
TRBD1	TRBJ1-4	TRBV27	NA	CASSLGAGGGLGEKLFF	TGTGCCAGCAGTTTAGGGGCAGGGGGTGGCCTTGGGGAAAAACTGTTTTTT
NA	TRBJ1-2	TRBV29-1	NA	CSVGVGGDGYTF	TGCAGCGTTGGGGTCGGGGGGGATGGCTACACCTTC
TRBD1	TRBJ2-1	TRBV6-5	NA	CASSYQMTGFDEQFF	TGTGCCAGCAGTTATCAAATGACAGGGTTCGATGAGCAGTTCTTC
TRBD1	TRBJ2-7	TRBV28	NA	CASSFQGVRDEQYF	TGTGCCAGCAGTTTTCAGGGGGTGAGGGACGAGCAGTACTTC
NA	TRBJ2-3	TRBV7-9	few	CASSLAPTLTDTQYF	TGTGCCAGCAGCTTAGCGCCTACGCTCACAGATACGCAGTATTTT
NA	TRBJ2-2	TRBV20-1	few	CSVGRNTGELFF	TGCAGTGTCGGCAGGAACACCGGGGAGCTGTTTTTT
NA	TRBJ1-2	TRBV20-1	many	CSASPDSVYGYTF	TGCAGTGCTAGCCCTGACAGCGTCTATGGCTACACCTTC
TRBD1	TRBJ1-1	TRBV29-1	NA	CSVEDGRGGQGIAFF	TGCAGCGTTGAAGATGGACGAGGGGGCCAGGGAATCGCTTTCTTT
NA	TRBJ2-7	TRBV11-2	few	CASSPKWTELSYEQYF	TGTGCCAGCAGCCCCAAATGGACAGAACTTTCCTACGAGCAGTACTTC
NA	TRBJ2-2	TRBV9	few	CASSASGAGELFF	TGTGCCAGCAGCGCCTCAGGCGCCGGGGAGCTGTTTTTT
NA	TRBJ2-2	TRBV10-3	NA	CAISDLDRDTGELFF	TGTGCCATCAGTGATCTGGACCGGGACACCGGGGAGCTGTTTTTT
NA	TRBJ1-2	TRBV5-1	once	CASSREWAYGYTF	TGCGCCAGCAGTAGGGAATGGGCCTATGGCTACACCTTC
TRBD1	TRBJ2-3	TRBV20-1	few	CSAERGPSTDTQYF	TGCAGTGCAGAGAGGGGGCCGAGCACAGATACGCAGTATTTT
NA	TRBJ2-7	TRBV11-2	NA	CASSPNLVRNEQYF	TGTGCCAGCAGCCCAAACCTAGTGAGGAATGAGCAGTACTTC
TRBD1	TRBJ1-1	TRBV27	few	CASSFYGTGGVDEAFF	TGTGCCAGCAGTTTCTACGGGACAGGGGGCGTAGATGAAGCTTTCTTT
TRBD1	TRBJ2-3	TRBV20-1	few	CSVTPRDRTDTQYF	TGCAGTGTCACACCCCGGGACAGGACAGATACGCAGTATTTT